A selection of T cell receptor beta chains follows, all from one sample in a study of untreated major depressive disorder. TCRdb's copy holds only in-frame clones and misses some; the assay was immunoSEQ multiplex PCR. The top ten clones hold approximately 0.45% of a sample with about 21,000 clones, approximately 89% of them seen once. Sequenced material: CD4+ T cells from PBMCs. All receptors derive from a woman between 35 and 50 years old in good health. The CDR3 runs from the conserved cysteine through the conserved F or W. A D gene is named only where the DNA matches it firmly. Clone sizes are given selectively: once, few, many, or a class where the clone is expanded.

D	V	J	size	CDR3	DNA
TRBD1	TRBV6-5	TRBJ1-2	NA	CASSFRDRDGYTF	TGTGCCAGCAGTTTCCGGGACAGGGATGGCTACACCTTC
NA	TRBV28	TRBJ1-5	few	CASSLAGNQPQHF	TGTGCCAGCAGTTTGGCAGGCAATCAGCCCCAGCATTTT
NA	TRBV2	TRBJ1-2	NA	CASSEAIYGYTF	TGTGCCAGCAGTGAAGCGATCTATGGCTACACCTTC
NA	TRBV18	TRBJ2-3	NA	CASSPGPTDTQYF	TGTGCCAGCTCACCCGGGCCCACAGATACGCAGTATTTT
NA	TRBV2	TRBJ2-5	NA	CATRVAGLLMETQYF	TGTGCCACCCGTGTAGCAGGTCTATTAATGGAGACCCAGTACTTC
TRBD2	TRBV10-3	TRBJ2-5	NA	CAISERGAGETQYF	TGTGCCATCAGTGAGCGGGGAGCGGGGGAGACCCAGTACTTC
NA	TRBV18	TRBJ2-7	NA	CASSPPSRGRGEQYF	TGTGCCAGCTCACCACCGTCCCGGGGTAGGGGCGAGCAGTACTTC
NA	TRBV7-9	TRBJ2-5	NA	CASSPTWGTQYF	TGTGCCAGCAGCCCGACGTGGGGGACCCAGTACTTC
NA	TRBV5-1	TRBJ1-2	NA	CASSLVGSGYTF	TGCGCCAGCAGCTTGGTGGGTAGCGGCTACACCTTC
NA	TRBV20-1	TRBJ2-7	NA	CSSSDGYEQYF	TGCAGTTCCTCAGACGGCTACGAGCAGTACTTC
TRBD1	TRBV5-1	TRBJ2-1	once	CASSNGTGNYNEQFF	TGCGCCAGCAGCAACGGGACAGGGAACTACAATGAGCAGTTCTTC
NA	TRBV6-1	TRBJ1-1	NA	CASSAFDRPYTEAFF	TGTGCCAGCAGTGCTTTTGACAGACCGTACACTGAAGCTTTCTTT
NA	TRBV5-1	TRBJ1-1	NA	CASGESSRTEAFF	TGCGCCAGCGGCGAGTCCTCCCGGACTGAAGCTTTCTTT
NA	TRBV18	TRBJ2-3	NA	CASSSPRRTSTDTQYF	TGTGCCAGCTCCTCCCCCCGACGGACTAGCACAGATACGCAGTATTTT
TRBD1	TRBV2	TRBJ2-2	NA	CASSDDRATGELFF	TGTGCCAGCAGTGATGACAGGGCCACCGGGGAGCTGTTTTTT
NA	TRBV5-4	TRBJ1-2	few	CASSSPFAQIIHGYTF	TGTGCCAGCAGCTCCCCCTTTGCGCAGATTATCCATGGCTACACCTTC
NA	TRBV29-1	TRBJ1-2	NA	CSVEDAAGDPKGDYGYTF	TGCAGCGTTGAAGATGCCGCAGGAGACCCGAAAGGGGACTATGGCTACACCTTC
TRBD1	TRBV7-2	TRBJ1-5	NA	CASSLNPGGTPQHF	TGTGCCAGCAGCTTAAACCCAGGGGGCACGCCCCAGCATTTT
NA	TRBV27	TRBJ2-1	NA	CASSGQGKNEQFF	TGTGCCAGCAGCGGGCAGGGAAAAAATGAGCAGTTCTTC
NA	TRBV28	TRBJ1-5	NA	CASSFPARNQPQHF	TGTGCCAGCAGTTTCCCCGCGCGCAATCAGCCCCAGCATTTT
TRBD2	TRBV5-1	TRBJ2-2	NA	CASSSSGSELLFAGELFF	TGCGCCAGCAGCTCGAGCGGGAGTGAGTTACTTTTCGCCGGGGAGCTGTTTTTT
NA	TRBV5-1	TRBJ1-1	NA	CASSRDTGNTEAFF	TGCGCCAGCAGCAGGGACACAGGGAACACTGAAGCTTTCTTT
NA	TRBV5-1	TRBJ2-6	NA	CASSPTAYSGANVLTF	TGCGCCAGCAGCCCGACAGCCTACTCTGGGGCCAACGTCCTGACTTTC
NA	TRBV9	TRBJ1-1	NA	CASSVEGSGGLEAFF	TGTGCCAGCAGCGTAGAGGGGTCGGGGGGTTTGGAAGCTTTCTTT
NA	TRBV5-1	TRBJ1-2	few	CASSPSGRIYGYTF	TGCGCCAGCAGCCCGTCGGGACGGATATATGGCTACACCTTC
NA	TRBV7-2	TRBJ2-6	NA	CASSRGSSSGANALTF	TGTGCCAGCTCCCGAGGTTCATCCTCTGGGGCCAACGCCCTGACTTTC
NA	TRBV5-4	TRBJ2-7	NA	CASSLPLGEQYF	TGTGCCAGCAGCTTGCCCCTGGGCGAGCAGTACTTC
TRBD2	TRBV19	TRBJ2-2	NA	CASSGFGGANTGELFF	TGTGCCAGTAGTGGCTTCGGGGGGGCGAACACCGGGGAGCTGTTTTTT
TRBD1	TRBV11-3	TRBJ2-2	NA	CASSWSVDRANTGELFF	TGTGCCAGCAGCTGGAGTGTGGACAGGGCGAACACCGGGGAGCTGTTTTTT
NA	TRBV27	TRBJ1-2	NA	CASSPGSGVAAYTF	TGTGCCAGCAGTCCGGGTTCGGGGGTGGCAGCCTACACCTTC
NA	TRBV6-5	TRBJ2-3	NA	CASSYSTTQYF	TGTGCCAGCAGTTACTCCACAACGCAGTATTTT
NA	TRBV7-2	TRBJ1-2	once	CASSRTSTSYGYTF	TGTGCCAGCAGCCGGACGTCTACTAGCTATGGCTACACCTTC
NA	TRBV6-6	TRBJ1-2	NA	CASSPYPGVHYGYTF	TGTGCCAGCAGCCCTTACCCCGGGGTTCACTATGGCTACACCTTC
NA	TRBV7-9	TRBJ1-2	NA	CASSLDSLYGYTF	TGTGCCAGCAGCTTAGACTCCCTCTATGGCTACACCTTC
NA	TRBV29-1	TRBJ2-7	NA	CSVGGTPISYEQYF	TGCAGCGTTGGCGGGACACCCATCTCCTACGAGCAGTACTTC
TRBD2	TRBV27	TRBJ2-3	NA	CASKTSHSADTQYF	TGTGCCAGCAAGACTAGCCACTCCGCCGATACGCAGTATTTT
NA	TRBV28	TRBJ2-3	NA	CASSRRGNTQYF	TGTGCCAGCAGTAGACGGGGGAATACGCAGTATTTT
TRBD1	TRBV2	TRBJ2-1	NA	CASTPTGGSYNEQFF	TGTGCCAGCACTCCGACAGGGGGCTCCTACAATGAGCAGTTCTTC
TRBD2	TRBV11-2	TRBJ2-1	few	CASSRDYGIYNEQFF	TGTGCCAGCAGCCGGGACTACGGTATATACAATGAGCAGTTCTTC
TRBD1	TRBV7-2	TRBJ1-1	NA	CASSLGTEGDAFF	TGTGCCAGCAGCCTAGGGACAGAAGGCGACGCTTTCTTT
TRBD1	TRBV30	TRBJ1-3	NA	CAWSVSGGAGNTIYF	TGTGCCTGGAGTGTGTCAGGGGGAGCTGGAAACACCATATATTTT
NA	TRBV5-6	TRBJ2-7	NA	CASSLVGGLYEQYF	TGTGCCAGCAGCTTGGTTGGGGGGCTCTACGAGCAGTACTTC
TRBD1	TRBV7-9	TRBJ2-5	NA	CASSSDRVGYETQYF	TGTGCCAGCAGCTCGGACAGGGTGGGATATGAGACCCAGTACTTC
NA	TRBV7-2	TRBJ2-3	once	CASSFGLRTDTQYF	TGTGCCAGCAGCTTCGGACTGAGAACAGATACGCAGTATTTT
NA	TRBV28	TRBJ2-2	NA	CASRLRGDTGELFF	TGTGCCAGCAGGCTCAGGGGCGACACCGGGGAGCTGTTTTTT
NA	TRBV4-3	TRBJ2-4	NA	CASSQGIKGEGLKNIQYF	TGCGCCAGCAGCCAAGGTATCAAGGGTGAGGGGCTCAAAAACATTCAGTACTTC
NA	TRBV18	TRBJ1-1	NA	CASSPRGDGTEAFF	TGTGCCAGCTCACCCCGGGGGGACGGCACTGAAGCTTTCTTT
TRBD1	TRBV6-6	TRBJ1-5	medium-sized	CATTIQGSGQPQHF	TGTGCCACCACGATACAGGGGTCGGGTCAGCCCCAGCATTTT
NA	TRBV4-1	TRBJ2-3	NA	CASSQDQGRGDTQYF	TGCGCCAGCAGCCAAGATCAGGGGCGCGGAGATACGCAGTATTTT
NA	TRBV29-1	TRBJ2-1	NA	CSVAATGLNEQFF	TGCAGCGTGGCCGCGACAGGCCTCAATGAGCAGTTCTTC
TRBD1	TRBV10-3	TRBJ1-1	NA	CAISESPGQGAETFF	TGTGCCATCAGTGAGTCTCCGGGACAGGGTGCAGAGACTTTCTTT
NA	TRBV14	TRBJ1-3	few	CASSQDQVRNTIYF	TGTGCCAGCAGCCAAGATCAGGTCCGAAACACCATATATTTT
NA	TRBV4-1	TRBJ2-1	NA	CASSQSGYNEQFF	TGCGCCAGCAGCCAGAGCGGCTACAATGAGCAGTTCTTC
NA	TRBV4-2	TRBJ2-7	NA	CASSQETRSYEQYF	TGTGCCAGCAGCCAAGAGACCCGCTCCTACGAGCAGTACTTC
TRBD1	TRBV18	TRBJ1-5	NA	CASSPDRNQPQHF	TGTGCCAGCTCACCGGACAGGAATCAGCCCCAGCATTTT